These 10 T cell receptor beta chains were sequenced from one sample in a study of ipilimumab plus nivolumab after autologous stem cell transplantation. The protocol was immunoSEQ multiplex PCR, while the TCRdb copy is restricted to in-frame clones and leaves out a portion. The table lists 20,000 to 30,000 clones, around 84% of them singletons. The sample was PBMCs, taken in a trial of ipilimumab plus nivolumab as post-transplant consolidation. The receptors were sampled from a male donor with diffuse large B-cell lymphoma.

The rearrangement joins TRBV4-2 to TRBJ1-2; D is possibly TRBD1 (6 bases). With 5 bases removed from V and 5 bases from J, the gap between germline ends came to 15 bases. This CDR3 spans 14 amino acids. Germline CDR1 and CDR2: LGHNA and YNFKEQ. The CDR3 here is CASSGAGQLYGYTF. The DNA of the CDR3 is TGTGCCAGCAGCGGAGCCGGACAGCTGTATGGCTACACCTTC.

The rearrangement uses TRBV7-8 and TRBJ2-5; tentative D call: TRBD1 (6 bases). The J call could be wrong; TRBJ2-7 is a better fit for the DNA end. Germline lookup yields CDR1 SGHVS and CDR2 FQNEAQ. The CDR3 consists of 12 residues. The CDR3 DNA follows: TGTGCCAGCAGCTTACAGGGGAACGAGCAGTACTTC. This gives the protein CASSLQGNEQYF.

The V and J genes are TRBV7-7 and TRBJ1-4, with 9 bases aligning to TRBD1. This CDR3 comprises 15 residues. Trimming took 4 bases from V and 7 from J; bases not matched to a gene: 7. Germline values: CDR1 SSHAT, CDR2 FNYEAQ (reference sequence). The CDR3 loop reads CASSSNRGPGEKLFF. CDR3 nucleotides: TGTGCCAGCAGCTCAAACAGGGGGCCGGGTGAAAAACTGTTTTTT.

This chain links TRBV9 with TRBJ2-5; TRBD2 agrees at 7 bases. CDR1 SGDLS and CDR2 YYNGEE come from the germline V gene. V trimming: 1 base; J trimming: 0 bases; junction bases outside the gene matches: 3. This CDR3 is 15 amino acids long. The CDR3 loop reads CASSVSGADQETQYF. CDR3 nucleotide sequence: TGTGCCAGCAGCGTAAGCGGGGCCGACCAAGAGACCCAGTACTTC.

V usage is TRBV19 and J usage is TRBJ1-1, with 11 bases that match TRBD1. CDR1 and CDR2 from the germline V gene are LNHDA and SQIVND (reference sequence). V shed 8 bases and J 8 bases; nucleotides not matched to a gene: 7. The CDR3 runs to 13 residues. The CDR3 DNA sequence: TGTGCCAGTCAGGACAGGGGGCGCGGAGAAGCTTTCTTT. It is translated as CASQDRGRGEAFF.

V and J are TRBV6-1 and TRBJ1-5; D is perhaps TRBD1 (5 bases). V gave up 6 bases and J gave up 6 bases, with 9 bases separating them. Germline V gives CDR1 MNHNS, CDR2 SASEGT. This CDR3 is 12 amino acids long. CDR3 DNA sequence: TGTGCCAGCAGCCACGGGACTCAGCCCCAGCATTTT. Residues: CASSHGTQPQHF.

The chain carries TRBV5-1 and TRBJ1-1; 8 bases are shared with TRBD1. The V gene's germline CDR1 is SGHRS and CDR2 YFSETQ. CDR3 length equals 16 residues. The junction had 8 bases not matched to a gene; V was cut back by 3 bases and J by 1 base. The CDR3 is CASSYSKDRANTEAFF. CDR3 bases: TGCGCCAGCAGCTACTCTAAGGACAGGGCGAACACTGAAGCTTTCTTT.

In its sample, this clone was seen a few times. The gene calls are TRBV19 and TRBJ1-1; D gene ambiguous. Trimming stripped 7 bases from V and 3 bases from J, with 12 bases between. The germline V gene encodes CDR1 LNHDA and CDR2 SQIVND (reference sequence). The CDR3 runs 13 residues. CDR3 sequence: CASNPASYTEAFF. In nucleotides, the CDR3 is TGTGCCAGTAACCCCGCCAGCTACACTGAAGCTTTCTTT.

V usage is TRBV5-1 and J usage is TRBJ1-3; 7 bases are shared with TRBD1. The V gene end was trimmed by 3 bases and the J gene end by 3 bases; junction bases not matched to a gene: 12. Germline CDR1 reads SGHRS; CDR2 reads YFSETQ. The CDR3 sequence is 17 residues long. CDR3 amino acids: CASSSTPGQPLGNTIYF. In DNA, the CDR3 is TGCGCCAGCAGCTCCACTCCGGGACAGCCACTTGGAAACACCATATATTTT.

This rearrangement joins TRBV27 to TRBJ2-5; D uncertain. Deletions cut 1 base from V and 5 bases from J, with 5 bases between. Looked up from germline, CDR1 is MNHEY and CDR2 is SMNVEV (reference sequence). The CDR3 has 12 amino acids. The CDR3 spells CASSLLGETQYF. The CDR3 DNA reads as TGTGCCAGCAGTTTATTAGGGGAGACCCAGTACTTC.